These 8 T cell receptor beta chains originate from one sample sequenced in a study of blood T cell repertoires in COVID-19. The repertoire was sequenced with immunoSEQ multiplex PCR; TCRdb's copy has only in-frame clones and lacks some. The table has 130,000 to 150,000 clones, 80% to 85% seen once. Specimen: PBMCs or T cells enriched from blood (not recorded which). The receptors come from a woman in her 50s who had been exposed to COVID-19.

The chain combines TRBV2 with TRBJ2-7, with TRBD2 identical over 9 bases. The CDR3 is 15 amino acids. Germline loops: CDR1 SNHLY, CDR2 FYNNEI. The junction had 15 bases not matched to a gene; V was cut back by 8 bases and J by 7 bases. CDR3 sequence: CASLRAVAGGREQYF. The DNA of the CDR3 is TGTGCCAGCCTACGCGCGGTTGCGGGGGGGCGTGAGCAGTACTTC.

The J gene is TRBJ2-7, the V gene TRBV7-2, with 12 bases that match TRBD2. There are 13 residues in the CDR3. Germline loops: CDR1 SGHTA, CDR2 FQGNSA. The trim removed 5 bases at V and 6 bases at J, leaving 2 bases unmatched. CDR3 DNA: TGTGCCAGCAGCCGACTAGCGGGAGCCGAGCAGTACTTC. It encodes CASSRLAGAEQYF.

This sequence joins TRBV14 and TRBJ2-3; 7 positions match TRBD1. CDR1 is SGHDN and CDR2 is FVKESK in the germline V gene. V lost 0 bases to trimming and J lost 2 bases; unmatched junction nucleotides: 8. The CDR3 loop spans 17 amino acids. The CDR3 spells CASSQDRTGQPTDTQYF. CDR3 in DNA: TGTGCCAGCAGCCAAGATCGGACAGGACAACCCACAGATACGCAGTATTTT.

This chain joins TRBV5-8 and TRBJ1-5, with D possibly matching TRBD1 (6 bases). Germline V lookup: CDR1 SGHTS, CDR2 YDEGEE. CDR3 length: 15 residues. V dropped 5 bases and J dropped 8 bases, with 20 bases sitting between them. The CDR3 DNA is TGTGCCAGCAGGCCGGGACCGGGACAAAAGAAGCCCCAGCATTTT. Translation: CASRPGPGQKKPQHF.

This clone was observed a handful of times. The V call is TRBV2, the J call TRBJ1-4; the D gene is possibly TRBD1 (6 bases). CDR3 length: 15 residues. Trimming pared 6 bases from V and 0 bases from J, leaving 11 bases between. CDR1 and CDR2 from the germline V gene are SNHLY and FYNNEI. CDR3 nucleotides: TGTGCCAGCAGCTGGGGGGGGCCAACTAATGAAAAACTGTTTTTT. Its translation is CASSWGGPTNEKLFF.

The chain employs TRBV20-1 and TRBJ1-2; D is unclear. V was pared by 3 bases and J by 4 bases, with 9 bases between. Germline CDR1 reads DFQATT; CDR2 reads SNEGSKA (reference sequence). The CDR3 consists of 12 residues. The CDR3 loop reads CSASDGSYGYTF. CDR3 coding DNA: TGCAGTGCTAGTGACGGGAGCTATGGCTACACCTTC.

CDR3 loop: CASSVRTVTNEQYF. For the CDR3, the DNA is TGTGCCAGTAGTGTGCGGACAGTAACGAACGAGCAGTACTTC. The rearrangement links TRBV19 to TRBJ2-7; D might be TRBD1 (6 bases). Trimming pared 5 bases from V and 5 bases from J, leaving 16 bases between. Germline lookup yields CDR1 LNHDA and CDR2 SQIVND (reference sequence). This CDR3 is built from 14 residues. Full variable domain (missing parts from reference TRBV19 and TRBJ2-7): DGGITQSPKYLFRKEGQNVTLSCEQNLNHDAMYWYRQDPGQGLRLIYYSQIVNDFQKGDIAEGYSVSREKKESFPLTVTSAQKNPTAFYLCASSVRTVTNEQYFGPGTRLTVT.

The genes are TRBV3-1 (or the pseudogene TRBV3-2) and TRBJ2-5, with 8 bases fitting TRBD1. The germline CDR1 and CDR2 sequences are LGHDT and YNNKEL (reference sequence). The junction had 9 bases not matched to a gene; V was cut back by 5 bases and J by 4 bases. CDR3 length equals 15 residues. The CDR3: CASSSAPGQGETQYF. The CDR3 region has the DNA TGTGCCAGCAGCTCCGCCCCTGGACAGGGAGAGACCCAGTACTTC.